This TCR beta chain was recovered during a study of OX40 agonist ivuxolimab in advanced cancers. Study summary: Partial responses were achieved by three patients, one with hepatocellular carcinoma and two with cutaneous melanoma. Findings and caveats of the study: Researchers report that CD8+ T cells had, on average, more expanded clones than CD4+. The CD4+ and CD8+ T cells in the blood had expanded clonally by week 6 at 0.1 to 3.0 mg/kg.

Measured with immunoSEQ multiplex PCR; TCRdb has only the in-frame clones, and not every one. The repertoire consists of roughly 20,000 clones, with 65% to 90% occurring once and the leading ten covering approximately 15%. V was pared by 6 bases and J by 6 bases, with 5 bases between. From germline, CDR1 is DFQATT and CDR2 SNEGSKA (reference sequence). This CDR3 region has 9 residues. In regard to this clone: Its antigen remains unknown. Other DNA sequences from this sample encode an identical CDR3 as well.

V gene TRBV20-1 combines with J gene TRBJ2-5, with D possibly TRBD2 on 5 matching bases. The sample consisted of CD4+ or CD8+ T cells sorted from blood, taken in a trial of the OX40 agonist ivuxolimab. The TCR was taken from an adult with an advanced solid tumor such as melanoma, head and neck, liver or kidney cancer. In DNA, the CDR3 is TGCAGTGCCGGGAAGACCCAGTACTTC. Translated, it gives CSAGKTQYF.